The rows below give T cell receptor beta chains drawn from one sample of a study of T cell responses to AZD1222 COVID-19 vaccine. TCRdb keeps only in-frame clones here, not all; method: immunoSEQ multiplex PCR. The repertoire consists of 54,000 or so clones, with around 90% occurring once and the leading ten covering roughly 15%. The material sequenced was peripheral blood, taken on day 0 of AZD1222 vaccination. These receptors were obtained from an adult in good health. CDR3s include the opening cysteine and the closing phenylalanine or tryptophan. The D gene is left open where the match is weak. Clone size, where shown, is once, few, many, or a class for clones that have expanded.

size	D	V	J	CDR3	DNA
NA	TRBD2	TRBV11-2	TRBJ2-7	CASRPGTSGTYEQYF	TGTGCCAGCAGACCAGGGACTAGCGGTACCTACGAGCAGTACTTC
NA	NA	TRBV7-3	TRBJ1-1	CASSLNDRRSEAFF	TGTGCCAGCAGCTTAAACGACAGGCGGTCTGAAGCTTTCTTT
NA	NA	TRBV7-9	TRBJ1-1	CASSLAEHMNTEAFF	TGTGCCAGCAGCTTAGCGGAGCATATGAACACTGAAGCTTTCTTT
few	TRBD2	TRBV27	TRBJ2-7	CASSSSAPGLAPGEQYF	TGTGCCAGCAGCTCCTCAGCTCCGGGACTAGCTCCTGGCGAGCAGTACTTC
NA	NA	TRBV7-8	TRBJ2-7	CASSLAGLYEQYF	TGTGCCAGCAGCTTAGCGGGCCTCTACGAGCAGTACTTC
NA	NA	TRBV3-1/TRBV3-2	TRBJ2-2	CASSQGIFLAPGELFF	TGTGCCAGCAGCCAAGGTATCTTTTTAGCCCCCGGGGAGCTGTTTTTT
NA	NA	TRBV30	TRBJ1-2	CAWSYGQSANYGYTF	TGTGCCTGGAGTTACGGACAGTCAGCTAACTATGGCTACACCTTC
NA	NA	TRBV4-3	TRBJ1-1	CASSQQGLNTEAFF	TGCGCCAGCAGCCAGCAGGGATTGAACACTGAAGCTTTCTTT
NA	NA	TRBV5-1	TRBJ1-1	CASNPIPGSGNTEAFF	TGCGCCAGCAACCCAATACCGGGATCGGGGAACACTGAAGCTTTCTTT
NA	TRBD1	TRBV7-2	TRBJ1-2	CASSLGRDRAGYTF	TGTGCCAGCAGCTTGGGCCGGGACAGGGCGGGCTACACCTTC
NA	NA	TRBV7-9	TRBJ1-6	CASSLAGQTNSPLHF	TGTGCCAGCAGCTTAGCGGGGCAAACCAATTCACCCCTCCACTTT
NA	NA	TRBV5-1	TRBJ1-1	CASSLAKQGPEAFF	TGCGCCAGCAGCTTAGCTAAACAGGGTCCTGAAGCTTTCTTT
NA	NA	TRBV2	TRBJ2-1	CASSGSRSYNEQFF	TGTGCCAGCAGTGGTAGCCGCTCATACAATGAGCAGTTCTTC
NA	NA	TRBV5-1	TRBJ1-2	CASSLPQGGNYGYTF	TGCGCCAGCAGCTTACCCCAGGGAGGCAACTATGGCTACACCTTC
NA	NA	TRBV5-1	TRBJ1-2	CASNGGQGDYGYTF	TGCGCCAGCAACGGGGGGCAGGGAGACTATGGCTACACCTTC
NA	NA	TRBV12-3/TRBV12-4	TRBJ1-6	CASSLMGGSPLHF	TGTGCCAGCAGCCTAATGGGGGGTTCACCCCTCCACTTT
NA	NA	TRBV12-3/TRBV12-4	TRBJ2-1	CASSELANEQFF	TGTGCCAGCAGTGAACTAGCCAATGAGCAGTTCTTC
NA	NA	TRBV27	TRBJ1-5	CASSPIISDRRNQPQHF	TGTGCCAGCAGTCCAATAATATCCGACAGACGCAATCAGCCCCAGCATTTT
NA	TRBD1	TRBV7-8	TRBJ1-1	CASSMDRGHTEAFF	TGTGCCAGCAGCATGGACAGGGGCCACACTGAAGCTTTCTTT
few	NA	TRBV24-1	TRBJ2-3	CATSDLLGASTDTQYF	TGTGCCACCAGTGATTTGTTGGGGGCCAGCACAGATACGCAGTATTTT
NA	NA	TRBV9	TRBJ2-6	CASSVVSSGANVLTF	TGTGCCAGCAGCGTAGTTAGCTCTGGGGCCAACGTCCTGACTTTC
NA	NA	TRBV7-2	TRBJ1-2	CASSLTPGIGDGYTF	TGTGCCAGCAGCTTAACTCCAGGGATTGGAGATGGCTACACCTTC
NA	NA	TRBV24-1	TRBJ2-1	CATSEQGHEQFF	TGTGCCACCAGTGAGCAGGGCCATGAGCAGTTCTTC
few	NA	TRBV6-5	TRBJ1-3	CASAAAGNTIYF	TGTGCAAGCGCGGCAGCCGGAAACACCATATATTTT
NA	TRBD1	TRBV7-8	TRBJ1-1	CASSLADRGWGTEAFF	TGTGCCAGCAGCTTAGCCGACAGGGGGTGGGGTACTGAAGCTTTCTTT
NA	NA	TRBV12-3/TRBV12-4	TRBJ1-4	CASRLRREKLFF	TGTGCCAGCAGGCTCCGAAGGGAAAAACTGTTTTTT
NA	NA	TRBV6-5	TRBJ1-2	CASSSFRQRTNYGYTF	TGTGCCAGCAGTTCCTTTAGACAGCGGACGAACTATGGCTACACCTTC
NA	TRBD1	TRBV6-5	TRBJ1-2	CASMAGGLYGYTF	TGTGCCAGCATGGCAGGGGGCCTCTATGGCTACACCTTC
NA	NA	TRBV6-5	TRBJ1-3	CASSLQGSGNTIYF	TGTGCCAGCAGTCTACAGGGATCCGGAAACACCATATATTTT
NA	TRBD1	TRBV5-6	TRBJ2-7	CASSLAVGTGKTYEQYF	TGTGCCAGCAGCTTGGCGGTTGGGACAGGAAAAACCTACGAGCAGTACTTC
NA	TRBD1	TRBV7-9	TRBJ2-7	CASSLAGIRDRVDEQYF	TGTGCCAGCAGCTTAGCTGGGATCCGGGACAGGGTTGACGAGCAGTACTTC
NA	NA	TRBV7-9	TRBJ1-1	CASSLANVNTEAFF	TGTGCCAGCAGCTTAGCCAACGTGAACACTGAAGCTTTCTTT
NA	TRBD2	TRBV7-3	TRBJ2-1	CASSLIRWHPSGGGRGSSYNEQFF	TGTGCCAGCAGCTTAATTCGGTGGCACCCCTCAGGAGGCGGGAGGGGGAGCTCCTACAATGAGCAGTTCTTC
NA	NA	TRBV11-1	TRBJ2-7	CASSLVSYEQYF	TGTGCCAGCAGCCTCGTCTCCTACGAGCAGTACTTC
NA	NA	TRBV19	TRBJ2-3	CASSTHTDTQYF	TGTGCCAGTAGTACCCACACAGATACGCAGTATTTT
few	NA	TRBV3-1/TRBV3-2	TRBJ1-2	CASSQDRDRNYGYTF	TGTGCCAGCAGCCAAGATCGAGACCGCAACTATGGCTACACCTTC
many	NA	TRBV14	TRBJ1-2	CASSHKGYYGYTF	TGTGCCAGCAGCCACAAAGGTTATTATGGCTACACCTTC
NA	NA	TRBV6-2/TRBV6-3	TRBJ2-4	CASSYSAVAKNIQYF	TGTGCCAGCAGTTACTCCGCAGTAGCCAAAAACATTCAGTACTTC
NA	NA	TRBV29-1	TRBJ1-2	CSVEIPGFGYTF	TGCAGCGTTGAAATTCCAGGGTTCGGCTACACCTTC
NA	NA	TRBV11-1	TRBJ2-1	CASSPRAVEDEQFF	TGTGCCAGCAGCCCAAGGGCGGTCGAGGATGAGCAGTTCTTC
NA	NA	TRBV5-4	TRBJ2-5	CASSLEGRSETQYF	TGTGCCAGCAGCTTGGAGGGAAGATCAGAGACCCAGTACTTC
NA	NA	TRBV5-1	TRBJ2-1	CASSLGVGNEQFF	TGCGCCAGCAGCTTGGGTGTCGGCAATGAGCAGTTCTTC
NA	NA	TRBV11-2	TRBJ1-6	CASSLSQDSPLHF	TGTGCCAGCAGCCTATCACAGGATTCACCCCTCCACTTT
NA	NA	TRBV2	TRBJ1-5	CASTQGLNQPQHF	TGTGCCAGCACCCAAGGTCTCAATCAGCCCCAGCATTTT
once	NA	TRBV7-2	TRBJ1-2	CASSLPGAIGWGYTF	TGTGCCAGCAGCCTCCCCGGGGCGATCGGGTGGGGCTACACCTTC
NA	NA	TRBV5-1	TRBJ1-2	CASSPGQIGTNGYTF	TGCGCCAGCAGCCCAGGACAGATCGGGACTAATGGCTACACCTTC
NA	NA	TRBV28	TRBJ1-1	CASSDTTVNTEAFF	TGTGCCAGCAGTGACACAACGGTGAACACTGAAGCTTTCTTT
once	NA	TRBV11-3	TRBJ1-2	CARRGSHGYTF	TGTGCCAGACGGGGGAGCCATGGCTACACCTTC
NA	TRBD1	TRBV5-6	TRBJ1-2	CASSLEGQGGYGYTF	TGTGCCAGCAGCCTAGAGGGACAGGGAGGCTATGGCTACACCTTC